This TCR beta chain was obtained from a study of T cells in Graves' hyperthyroidism and ophthalmopathy. The CDR3 runs 14 residues. V dropped 7 bases and J dropped 7; count of bases not matched to a gene: 7. Amplified TCR beta CDR3 regions derived from RNA transcripts. First-round RT-PCR with HTBI primers amplified the TCR CDR3 region. MiXCR was run by TCRdb on the multiplex PCR reads, yielding one entry per CDR3 protein. The table has some 400,000 distinct CDR3 sequences, roughly 14% seen once; the top ten hold more than 9.5%. What was sequenced was blood. J is TRBJ2-1 and V is TRBV12-3 or TRBV12-4, with 10 positions matching TRBD2. This TCR came from a woman aged 55-75 years with Graves' hyperthyroidism. The CDR3 loop reads CASTSGGGRNEQFF. The CDR3 DNA reads TGTGCCAGCACCAGCGGGGGGGGGAGGAATGAGCAGTTCTTC.